Each of the 19 T cell receptor beta chains below was sequenced from the same sample in a study of vaccination and CD4 T cells after COVID-19. Researchers used the Oncomine TCR Beta short-read assay to sequence DNA from cultured CD4+ T cells. TCRdb redid the calling of the PCR reads with MiXCR, one entry per CDR3 protein. The repertoire has more than 9,000 distinct CDR3 sequences, approximately 57% of them found once; the top ten carry around 25%. No antigen has been identified for these receptors. Treatment indicated: approximately 11-day PBMC culture with coronavirus spike peptide pools or control peptides (ViraFEST assay). Material: CD4+ T cells from blood, cultured in vitro. The receptors derive from a human donor who had recovered from COVID-19.

The chain uses TRBV7-9 and TRBJ1-2; a weak D match, TRBD1 (6 bases). Between the trimmed V and J ends, which lost 5 bases and 2 bases, there was a span of 9 bases. CDR1 and CDR2 (germline): SEHNR, FQNEAQ (reference sequence). The CDR3 runs 13 residues. DNA of the CDR3: TGTGCCAGCAGCCGGGGACAAAACTATGGCTACACCTTC. Its protein product is CASSRGQNYGYTF.

The chain combines TRBV6-5 with TRBJ1-1, with a possible D match to TRBD1 (6 bases). The ends were cut back, 4 bases at V and 1 base at J, with 13 bases in the middle. The CDR3 extends over 15 amino acids. Germline CDR1 and CDR2: MNHEY and SVGAGI. The CDR3 nucleotides are TGTGCCAGCAGTTTAACAGGGTGGGGGAACACTGAAGCTTTCTTT. Translated: CASSLTGWGNTEAFF.

This chain joins TRBV28 and TRBJ2-2; 7 bases are shared with TRBD1. The V gene end was trimmed by 1 base and the J gene end by 14 bases; junction bases not matched to a gene: 7. The CDR3 runs 13 residues. Per the germline V gene, CDR1 is MDHEN and CDR2 is SYDVKM. CDR3 sequence (DNA): TGTGCCAGCAGTTTATTAGGGGGCTGGAATCTGTTTTTT. Translated: CASSLLGGWNLFF.

In the case of this clonotype: A read error may account for a junction end that differs from germline. The rearrangement uses TRBV7-7 and TRBJ1-6; D call uncertain. The V gene's germline CDR1 is SSHAT and CDR2 FNYEAQ (reference sequence). The CDR3 sequence is 20 residues long. DNA of the CDR3: TGTGCTAGCAGCTTAGCTGGGGAATTTTTGGCCAAAGGTTACAATTCACCCCTCCACTTT. Amino acid sequence: CASSLAGEFLAKGYNSPLHF.

The genes are TRBV19 and TRBJ2-3, with TRBD1 matching over 7 bases. With 5 bases clipped from V and 2 bases from J, the junction kept 4 bases outside the gene matches. The CDR3 loop spans 14 amino acids. Germline assignment: CDR1 LNHDA and CDR2 SQIVND (reference sequence). Written as DNA, the CDR3 is TGTGCCAGTAGTGCCCAGGGGGACACAGATACGCAGTATTTT. Amino acid sequence: CASSAQGDTDTQYF.

This clonotype has only a few counts. The chain carries TRBV7-8 and TRBJ1-5; TRBD1 aligns across 8 bases. The CDR3 sequence is 17 residues long. CDR1 SGHVS and CDR2 FQNEAQ come from the germline V gene. With 3 bases clipped from V and 2 bases from J, the junction kept 9 bases outside the gene matches. The CDR3 reads CASSFRQGAWGNQPQHF. Written as DNA, the CDR3 is TGTGCCAGCAGCTTCCGTCAGGGGGCTTGGGGCAATCAGCCCCAGCATTTT.

This clonotype has only a few counts. J is TRBJ1-5 and V is TRBV20-1; 8 positions match TRBD1. Losses at the gene ends were 6 bases for V and 4 bases for J; bases not matched to a gene: 11. Germline V gives CDR1 DFQATT, CDR2 SNEGSKA (reference sequence). The CDR3 has 15 amino acids. The chain's CDR3 is CSAPSSGTGNQPQHF. In nucleotides, the CDR3 is TGCAGTGCCCCCTCGTCCGGGACAGGAAATCAGCCCCAGCATTTT.

Here the CDR3 DNA reads TGTGCCCGACGATCCCCTGGAAACACCATATATTTT. Translation: CARRSPGNTIYF. This chain joins TRBV6-1 and TRBJ1-3; D uncertain. The germline V gene encodes CDR1 MNHNS and CDR2 SASEGT. Trimming removed 11 bases at V and 2 bases at J, with 10 bases between. The CDR3 is made up of 12 amino acids.

The chain uses TRBV7-2 and TRBJ2-5; 8 bases agree with TRBD1. Germline trimming cut 5 bases from V and 9 bases from J; bases unmatched to any gene: 17. The CDR3 totals 16 residues. The germline gives CDR1 SGHTA, CDR2 FQGNSA. Here the CDR3 reads CASSPPHQYRGKAQYF. The DNA of the CDR3 is TGTGCCAGCAGCCCCCCCCACCAATACAGGGGGAAGGCCCAGTACTTC.

The chain recombines TRBV20-1 with TRBJ2-1, with D perhaps TRBD1 or TRBD2 (5 bases each). The CDR3 contains 17 residues. CDR1 is DFQATT and CDR2 is SNEGSKA in the germline V gene (reference sequence). Trimming took off 0 bases at V and 3 bases at J, with 18 bases between the two ends. In DNA, the CDR3 is TGCAGTGCTAGAGAGATATCGGGGCGGTCCCTCTACAATGAGCAGTTCTTC. It codes for CSAREISGRSLYNEQFF.

The J gene is TRBJ1-5, the V gene TRBV12-3 or TRBV12-4; tentative D call: TRBD1 (6 bases). V was cut by 6 bases and J by 3 bases, with 15 bases left in between. The CDR3 extends over 15 amino acids. The CDR3 region is CASRADSLPNQPQHF. CDR3 nucleotides: TGTGCCAGCAGGGCGGACAGCTTACCCAATCAGCCCCAGCATTTT.

The gene calls are TRBV27 and TRBJ2-7, with 12 bases matching TRBD2. The ends lost 6 bases at V and 4 bases at J; junction bases unmatched: 13. Germline V gene lookup returns CDR1 MNHEY and CDR2 SMNVEV (reference sequence). CDR3 size: 17 residues. The CDR3 DNA reads TGTGCCAGCAGGACGGAGATCGGGACTAGCGGGCTATACGAGCAGTACTTC. Its protein product is CASRTEIGTSGLYEQYF.

J is TRBJ2-5 and V is TRBV6-1; 7 nucleotides align to TRBD2. Trimming cost V 0 bases and J 2 bases; bases outside gene matches: 6. CDR1 and CDR2 from the germline V gene are MNHNS and SASEGT. The length of the CDR3 is 16 residues. The CDR3 DNA follows: TGTGCCAGCAGTGAAGCTATGACGGGGGGACAAGAGACCCAGTACTTC. Translating gives CASSEAMTGGQETQYF.

V gene TRBV20-1 combines with J gene TRBJ1-4, with no clear D. Germline V gene lookup returns CDR1 DFQATT and CDR2 SNEGSKA (reference sequence). The CDR3 consists of 11 residues. With 0 bases removed from V and 11 bases from J, the gap between germline ends came to 7 bases. The chain's CDR3 is CSAREREKLFF. As DNA, the CDR3 is TGCAGTGCTAGAGAGCGAGAGAAACTGTTTTTT.

This clonotype qualifies as medium-sized. The chain has TRBV10-3 and TRBJ2-7, with TRBD1 matching over 8 bases. J gave up 4 bases and V 5 bases, and 7 bases lay outside the gene matches. The CDR3 is made up of 14 amino acids. CDR1 is ENHRY and CDR2 is SYGVKD in the germline V gene. This CDR3 is CAISKSGQEYEQYF. In DNA, the CDR3 is TGTGCCATCAGTAAATCGGGACAGGAATACGAGCAGTACTTC.

The chain links TRBV7-9 to TRBJ2-5, with D tentatively TRBD1 (5 bases). V lost 2 bases to trimming and J lost 0 bases, with 10 bases between them. Germline CDR1 is SEHNR and CDR2 is FQNEAQ (reference sequence). The CDR3 consists of 15 residues. CDR3 DNA sequence: TGTGCCAGCAGCTTACAGGGTGGGGACCAAGAGACCCAGTACTTC. It encodes CASSLQGGDQETQYF.

This clonotype was found a few times. The CDR3 is CASSYSAQREPNTGELFF. CDR3 DNA: TGTGCCAGCAGTTACTCTGCACAGCGGGAGCCGAACACCGGGGAGCTGTTTTTT. The rearrangement joins TRBV6-5 to TRBJ2-2; 8 bases map to TRBD2. The V gene end was trimmed by 0 bases and the J gene end by 0 bases; junction bases not matched to a gene: 6. The germline V gene encodes CDR1 MNHEY and CDR2 SVGAGI. The CDR3 has 18 amino acids.

The chain joins TRBV18 to TRBJ1-1; D is unclear. Between the trimmed V and J ends, which lost 3 bases and 4 bases, there was a span of 9 bases. Germline V gene sequence: CDR1 KGHSH, CDR2 LQKENI. The CDR3 extends over 13 amino acids. CDR3 loop: CASSPDSFTEAFF. The CDR3 DNA follows: TGTGCCAGCTCACCGGATAGCTTCACTGAAGCTTTCTTT.

Only a few counts were recorded for this clonotype. V gene TRBV20-1 combines with J gene TRBJ1-6, with D hard to call. V was shortened by 6 bases and J by 7 bases, with 13 bases between the two germline ends. Germline V CDR1 and CDR2: DFQATT, SNEGSKA (reference sequence). CDR3 size: 13 residues. Here the CDR3 DNA reads TGCAGTGCCCAAACTAGGTGGAATTCACCCCTCCACTTT. It codes for CSAQTRWNSPLHF.